This passage covers 5 T cell receptor beta chains from one sample sequenced in a study of OX40 agonist ivuxolimab in advanced cancers. This table comes from immunoSEQ multiplex PCR, and its TCRdb copy is limited to in-frame clones, with some not included. This table has over 55,000 clones, roughly three quarters appearing once. The specimen was CD4+ or CD8+ T cells sorted from blood, collected in a trial of the OX40 agonist ivuxolimab. These receptors all come from an adult with an advanced solid tumor such as melanoma, head and neck, liver or kidney cancer.

V usage is TRBV6-6 and J usage is TRBJ2-4; no firm D call. The CDR3 covers 11 residues. Deletions cut 6 bases from V and 6 bases from J, with 6 bases between. Per the germline V gene, CDR1 is MNHNY and CDR2 is SVGAGI (reference sequence). DNA of the CDR3: TGTGCCAGCAGCCCCGGAAACATTCAGTACTTC. This sequence encodes CASSPGNIQYF.

The chain recombines TRBV11-2 with TRBJ2-3; D unclear. The CDR3 is 14 residues long. Trimming removed 0 bases from V and 3 bases from J, with 7 bases in between. Germline CDR1 and CDR2: SGHAT and FQNNGV. The CDR3 is CASSLEKGTDTQYF. For the CDR3, the DNA is TGTGCCAGCAGCTTAGAGAAGGGTACAGATACGCAGTATTTT. Full variable domain (missing parts from reference TRBV11-2 and TRBJ2-3): EAGVAQSPRYKIIEKRQSVAFWCNPISGHATLYWYQQILGQGPKLLIQFQNNGVVDDSQLPKDRFSAERLKGVDSTLKIQPAKLEDSAVYLCASSLEKGTDTQYFGPGTRLTVL.

The chain uses TRBV7-3 and TRBJ2-1; a possible D gene is TRBD2 (5 bases). The CDR3 length is 15 residues. The germline gives CDR1 SGHTA, CDR2 FQGTGA. V was trimmed by 5 bases and J by 0 bases, leaving 11 bases between them. The CDR3 here is CASSPSAGSYNEQFF. Here the CDR3 DNA reads TGTGCCAGCAGCCCGTCTGCGGGCTCCTACAATGAGCAGTTCTTC.

The CDR3 coding sequence is TGTGCCAGCAGCTGGGGGGGGGATACGCAGTATTTT. It translates to CASSWGGDTQYF. The chain recombines TRBV11-2 with TRBJ2-3; 7 bases are a match to TRBD2. This CDR3 has 12 amino acids. Trimming took 4 bases from V and 6 from J; bases not matched to a gene: 1. Germline V gene data show CDR1 as SGHAT and CDR2 as FQNNGV.

The V and J genes are TRBV7-3 and TRBJ1-1; D unresolved. Germline V gives CDR1 SGHTA, CDR2 FQGTGA. V lost 2 bases, J lost 1 base, and 5 bases lay in between. CDR3 length equals 13 residues. The chain's CDR3 is CASSLDRNTEAFF. In DNA, the CDR3 is TGTGCCAGCAGCTTAGATCGGAACACTGAAGCTTTCTTT.